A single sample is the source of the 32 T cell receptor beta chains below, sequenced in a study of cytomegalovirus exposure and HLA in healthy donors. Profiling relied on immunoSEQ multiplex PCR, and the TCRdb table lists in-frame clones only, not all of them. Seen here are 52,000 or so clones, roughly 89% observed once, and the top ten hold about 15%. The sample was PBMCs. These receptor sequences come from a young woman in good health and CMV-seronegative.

The CDR3 sequence is CASSPTSGSGVEQFF. The CDR3 DNA reads as TGTGCCAGCAGCCCGACTAGCGGGAGTGGAGTTGAGCAGTTCTTC. The chain is built from TRBV28 and TRBJ2-1; 12 nucleotides match TRBD2. With V trimmed by 6 bases and J by 9 bases, 9 bases remained unmatched. The CDR3 runs 15 residues. CDR1 is MDHEN and CDR2 is SYDVKM in the germline V gene.

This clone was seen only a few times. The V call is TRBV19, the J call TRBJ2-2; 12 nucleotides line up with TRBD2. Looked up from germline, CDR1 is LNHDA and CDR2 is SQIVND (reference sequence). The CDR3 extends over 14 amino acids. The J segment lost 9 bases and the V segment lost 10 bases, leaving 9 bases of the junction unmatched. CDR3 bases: TGTGCCATCTCGGGACTAGCGGGCTCCCGGGAGCTGTTTTTT. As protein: CAISGLAGSRELFF.

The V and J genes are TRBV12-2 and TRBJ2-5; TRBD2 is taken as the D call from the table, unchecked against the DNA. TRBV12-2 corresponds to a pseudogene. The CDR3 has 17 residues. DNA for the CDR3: TGTGCAAGTCGCTTAGCAGGAGGACTAGCGGGGCGAGAGACCCAGTACTTC. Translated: CASRLAGGLAGRETQYF.

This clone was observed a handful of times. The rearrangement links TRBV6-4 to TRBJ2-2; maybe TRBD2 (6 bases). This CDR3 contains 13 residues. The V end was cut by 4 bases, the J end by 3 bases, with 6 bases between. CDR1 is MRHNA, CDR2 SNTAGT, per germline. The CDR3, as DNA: TGTGCCAGCAGTGGGGGGGACACCGGGGAGCTGTTTTTT. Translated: CASSGGDTGELFF.

CDR3 sequence (DNA): TGTGCCAGCAGCTTGAGGACAGGGCCACTTTACAATGAGCAGTTCTTC. Its protein is CASSLRTGPLYNEQFF. The chain has TRBV5-5 and TRBJ2-1; 8 positions match TRBD1. Trimming cost V 1 base and J 4 bases; bases outside gene matches: 7. This CDR3 is 16 amino acids long. From germline, CDR1 is SGHKS and CDR2 YYEKEE (reference sequence). Full variable domain (remainder filled in from reference TRBV5-5 and TRBJ2-1): DAGVTQSPTHLIKTRGQQVTLRCSPISGHKSVSWYQQVLGQGPQFIFQYYEKEERGRGNFPDRFSARQFPNYSSELNVNALLLGDSALYLCASSLRTGPLYNEQFFGPGTRLTVL.

CDR3 in DNA: TGTGCCAGTAGTATCAGCGGGAGTAATCTCGAGCAGTACTTC. It yields the protein CASSISGSNLEQYF. V is TRBV19 and J is TRBJ2-7, with 8 positions matching TRBD2. With 3 bases clipped from V and 6 bases from J, the junction kept 7 bases outside the gene matches. Germline V gene lookup returns CDR1 LNHDA and CDR2 SQIVND (reference sequence). The CDR3 totals 14 residues.

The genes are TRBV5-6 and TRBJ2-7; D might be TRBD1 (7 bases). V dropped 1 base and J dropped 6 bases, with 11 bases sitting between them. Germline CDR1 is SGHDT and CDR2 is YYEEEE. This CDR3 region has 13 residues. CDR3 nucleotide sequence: TGTGCCAGCAGCTTGCCAGGGGGGACCGAGCAGTACTTC. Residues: CASSLPGGTEQYF.

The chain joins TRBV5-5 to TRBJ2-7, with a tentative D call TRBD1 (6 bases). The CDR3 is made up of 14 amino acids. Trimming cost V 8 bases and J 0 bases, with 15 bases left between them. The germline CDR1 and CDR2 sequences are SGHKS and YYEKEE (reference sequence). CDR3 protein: CASYRTASSYEQYF. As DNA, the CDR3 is TGTGCCAGTTACCGGACAGCGAGCTCCTACGAGCAGTACTTC.

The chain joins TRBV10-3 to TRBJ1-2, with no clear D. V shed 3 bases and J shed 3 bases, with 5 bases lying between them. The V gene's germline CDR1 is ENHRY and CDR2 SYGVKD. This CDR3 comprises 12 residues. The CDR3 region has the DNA TGTGCCATCAGTGAAACGGACTATGGCTACACCTTC. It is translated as CAISETDYGYTF.

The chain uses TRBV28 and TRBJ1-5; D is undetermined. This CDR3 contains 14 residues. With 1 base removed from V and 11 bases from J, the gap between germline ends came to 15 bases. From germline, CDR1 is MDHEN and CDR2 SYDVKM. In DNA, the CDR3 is TGTGCCAGCAGTTTATCCCGACCACACGGGACCCAGCATTTT. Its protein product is CASSLSRPHGTQHF.

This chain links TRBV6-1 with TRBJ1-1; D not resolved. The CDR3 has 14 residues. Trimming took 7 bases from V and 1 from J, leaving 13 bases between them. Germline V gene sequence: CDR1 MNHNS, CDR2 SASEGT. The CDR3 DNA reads TGTGCCAGCATTGGGCAGGCCTGGAACACTGAAGCTTTCTTT. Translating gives CASIGQAWNTEAFF.

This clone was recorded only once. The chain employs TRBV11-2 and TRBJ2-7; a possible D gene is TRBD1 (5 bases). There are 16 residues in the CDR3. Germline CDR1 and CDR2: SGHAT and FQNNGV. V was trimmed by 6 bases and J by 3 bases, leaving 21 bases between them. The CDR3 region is CASRKIAGRGFYEQYF. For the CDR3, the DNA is TGTGCCAGCAGGAAGATTGCAGGAAGGGGATTCTACGAGCAGTACTTC. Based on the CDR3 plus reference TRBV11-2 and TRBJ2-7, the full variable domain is EAGVAQSPRYKIIEKRQSVAFWCNPISGHATLYWYQQILGQGPKLLIQFQNNGVVDDSQLPKDRFSAERLKGVDSTLKIQPAKLEDSAVYLCASRKIAGRGFYEQYFGPGTRLTVT.

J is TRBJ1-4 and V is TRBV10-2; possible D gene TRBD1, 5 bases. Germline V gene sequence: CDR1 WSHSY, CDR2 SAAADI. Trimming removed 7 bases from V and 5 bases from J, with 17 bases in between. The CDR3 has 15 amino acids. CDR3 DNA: TGCGCCAGCATGGAGGGGCGAGGGAGAAATGAAAAACTGTTTTTT. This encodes CASMEGRGRNEKLFF.

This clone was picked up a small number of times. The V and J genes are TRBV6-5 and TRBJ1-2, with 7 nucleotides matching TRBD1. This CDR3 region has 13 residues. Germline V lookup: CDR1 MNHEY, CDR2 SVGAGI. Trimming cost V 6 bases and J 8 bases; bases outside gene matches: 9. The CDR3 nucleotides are TGTGCCAGCAGCGCCGACAGGGATAGGGGCTACACCTTC. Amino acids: CASSADRDRGYTF.

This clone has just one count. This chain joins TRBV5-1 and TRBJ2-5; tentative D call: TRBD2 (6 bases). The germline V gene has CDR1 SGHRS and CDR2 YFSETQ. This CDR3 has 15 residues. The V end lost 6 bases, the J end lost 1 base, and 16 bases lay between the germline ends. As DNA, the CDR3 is TGCGCCAGCACCAGAGGAGGGGAGATCCAAGAGACCCAGTACTTC. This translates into CASTRGGEIQETQYF. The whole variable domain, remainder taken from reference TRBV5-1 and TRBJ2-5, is KAGVTQTPRYLIKTRGQQVTLSCSPISGHRSVSWYQQTPGQGLQFLFEYFSETQRNKGNFPGRFSGRQFSNSRSEMNVSTLELGDSALYLCASTRGGEIQETQYFGPGTRLLVL.

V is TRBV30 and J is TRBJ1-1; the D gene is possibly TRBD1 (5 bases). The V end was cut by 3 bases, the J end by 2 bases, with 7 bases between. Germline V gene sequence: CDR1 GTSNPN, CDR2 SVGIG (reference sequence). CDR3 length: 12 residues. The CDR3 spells CAWRGVNTEAFF. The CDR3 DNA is TGTGCCTGGAGAGGGGTAAACACTGAAGCTTTCTTT.

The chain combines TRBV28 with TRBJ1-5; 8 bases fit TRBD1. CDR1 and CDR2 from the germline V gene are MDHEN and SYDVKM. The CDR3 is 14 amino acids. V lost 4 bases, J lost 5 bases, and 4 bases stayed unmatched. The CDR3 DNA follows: TGTGCCAGCAGTTCAGGACAGGGCGATCAGCCCCAGCATTTT. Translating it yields CASSSGQGDQPQHF. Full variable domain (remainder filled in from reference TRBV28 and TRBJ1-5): DVKVTQSSRYLVKRTGEKVFLECVQDMDHENMFWYRQDPGLGLRLIYFSYDVKMKEKGDIPEGYSVSREKKERFSLILESASTNQTSMYLCASSSGQGDQPQHFGDGTRLSIL.

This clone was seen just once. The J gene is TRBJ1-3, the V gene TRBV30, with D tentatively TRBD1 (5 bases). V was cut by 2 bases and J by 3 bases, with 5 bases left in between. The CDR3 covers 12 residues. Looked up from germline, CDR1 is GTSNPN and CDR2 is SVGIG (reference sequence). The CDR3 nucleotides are TGTGCCTGGAGTAGGGGTGGAAACACCATATATTTT. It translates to CAWSRGGNTIYF.

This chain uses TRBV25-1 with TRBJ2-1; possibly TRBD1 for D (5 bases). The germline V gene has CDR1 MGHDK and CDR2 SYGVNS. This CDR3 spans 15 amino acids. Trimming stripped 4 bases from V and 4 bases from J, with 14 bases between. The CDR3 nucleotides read TGTGCCAGCAGTGCCGCTTCGACAGTATACAATGAGCAGTTCTTC. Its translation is CASSAASTVYNEQFF.

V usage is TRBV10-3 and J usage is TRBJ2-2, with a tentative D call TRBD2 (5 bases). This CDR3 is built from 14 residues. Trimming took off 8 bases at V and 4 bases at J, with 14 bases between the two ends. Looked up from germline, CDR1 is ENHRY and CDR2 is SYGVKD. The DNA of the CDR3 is TGTGCCATCCGGACTCAGCGGACCACCGGGGAGCTGTTTTTT. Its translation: CAIRTQRTTGELFF.

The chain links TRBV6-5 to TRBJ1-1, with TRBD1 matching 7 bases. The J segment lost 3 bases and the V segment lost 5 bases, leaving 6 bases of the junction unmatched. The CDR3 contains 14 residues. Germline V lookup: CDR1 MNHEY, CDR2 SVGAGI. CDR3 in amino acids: CASSETGWDTEAFF. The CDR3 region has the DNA TGTGCCAGCAGTGAGACAGGGTGGGACACTGAAGCTTTCTTT.

This CDR3 reads CSVHPLTGSAGYTF. CDR3 coding DNA: TGCAGCGTTCATCCTTTAACAGGGAGCGCTGGCTACACCTTC. V is TRBV29-1 and J is TRBJ1-2; a weak D match, TRBD1 (6 bases). Germline CDR1 reads SQVTM; CDR2 reads ANQGSEA. The CDR3 loop spans 14 amino acids. V was pared by 5 bases and J by 7 bases, with 20 bases between.

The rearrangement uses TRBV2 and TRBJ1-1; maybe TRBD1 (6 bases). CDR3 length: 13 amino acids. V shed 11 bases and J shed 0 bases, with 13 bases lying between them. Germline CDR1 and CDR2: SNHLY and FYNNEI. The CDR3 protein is CAGNRELNTEAFF. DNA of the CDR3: TGTGCCGGAAACAGGGAATTGAACACTGAAGCTTTCTTT.

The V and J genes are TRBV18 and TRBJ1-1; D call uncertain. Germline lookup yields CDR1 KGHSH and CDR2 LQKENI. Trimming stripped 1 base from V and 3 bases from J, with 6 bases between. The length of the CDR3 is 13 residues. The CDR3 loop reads CASSPRGDTEAFF. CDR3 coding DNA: TGTGCCAGCTCACCACGAGGTGACACTGAAGCTTTCTTT.

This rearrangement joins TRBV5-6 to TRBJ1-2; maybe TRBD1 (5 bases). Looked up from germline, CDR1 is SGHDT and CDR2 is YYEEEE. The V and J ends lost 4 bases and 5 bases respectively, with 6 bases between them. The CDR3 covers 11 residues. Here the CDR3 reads CASSGAYGYTF. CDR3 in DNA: TGTGCCAGCAGCGGGGCATATGGCTACACCTTC.

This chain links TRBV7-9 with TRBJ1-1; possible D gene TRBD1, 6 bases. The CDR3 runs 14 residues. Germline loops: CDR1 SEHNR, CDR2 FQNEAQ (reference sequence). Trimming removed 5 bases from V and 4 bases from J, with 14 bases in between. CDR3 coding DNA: TGTGCCAGCAGCCACATCAAAGGGGGCACTGAAGCTTTCTTT. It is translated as CASSHIKGGTEAFF.

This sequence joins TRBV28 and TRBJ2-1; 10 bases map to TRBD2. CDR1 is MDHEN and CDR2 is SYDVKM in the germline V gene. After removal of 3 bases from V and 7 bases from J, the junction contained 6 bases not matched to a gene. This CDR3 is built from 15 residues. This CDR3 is CASSFLAGAGNEQFF. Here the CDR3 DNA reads TGTGCCAGCAGTTTTCTAGCGGGAGCTGGGAATGAGCAGTTCTTC.

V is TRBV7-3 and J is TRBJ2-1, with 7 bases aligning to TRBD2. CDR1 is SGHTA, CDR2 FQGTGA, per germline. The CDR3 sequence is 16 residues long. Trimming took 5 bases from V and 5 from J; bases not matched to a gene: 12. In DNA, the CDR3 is TGTGCCAGCAGCCAAACGGCGGGAGCCTCTAACAATGAGCAGTTCTTC. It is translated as CASSQTAGASNNEQFF.

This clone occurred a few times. The CDR3 nucleotides are TGTGCCAGCAGAACACAGGGTTTCGAGCAGTACTTC. It is translated as CASRTQGFEQYF. The chain has TRBV28 and TRBJ2-7; D may be TRBD1 (6 bases). The V gene lost 6 bases and the J gene lost 6 bases, with 12 bases spanning the gap. Germline CDR1 and CDR2: MDHEN and SYDVKM. The length of the CDR3 is 12 residues.

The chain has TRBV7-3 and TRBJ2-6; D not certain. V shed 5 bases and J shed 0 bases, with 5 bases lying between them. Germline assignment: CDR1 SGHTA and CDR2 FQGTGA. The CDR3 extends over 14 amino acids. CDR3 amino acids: CASSRDSGANVLTF. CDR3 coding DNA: TGTGCCAGCAGCAGAGACTCTGGGGCCAACGTCCTGACTTTC.

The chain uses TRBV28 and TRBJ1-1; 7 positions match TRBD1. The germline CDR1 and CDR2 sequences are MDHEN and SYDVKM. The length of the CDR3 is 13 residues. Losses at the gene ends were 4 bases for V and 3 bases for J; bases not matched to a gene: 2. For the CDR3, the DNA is TGTGCCAGCAGTTCCGGACAGGACACTGAAGCTTTCTTT. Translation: CASSSGQDTEAFF. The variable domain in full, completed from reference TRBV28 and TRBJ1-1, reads DVKVTQSSRYLVKRTGEKVFLECVQDMDHENMFWYRQDPGLGLRLIYFSYDVKMKEKGDIPEGYSVSREKKERFSLILESASTNQTSMYLCASSSGQDTEAFFGQGTRLTVV.

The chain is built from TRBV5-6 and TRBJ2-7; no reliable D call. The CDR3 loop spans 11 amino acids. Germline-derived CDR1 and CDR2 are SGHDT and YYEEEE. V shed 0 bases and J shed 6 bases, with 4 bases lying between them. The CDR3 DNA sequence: TGTGCCAGCAGCTTGGGGGCCGAGCAGTACTTC. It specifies CASSLGAEQYF.